The 22 T cell receptor beta chains listed next were all sequenced from one sample in a study of human T cells and chemical hapten exposure. TCRdb reprocessed the RACE reads via MiXCR and lists one record per CDR3 protein. The repertoire has around 92,000 distinct CDR3 sequences, approximately 10% of them found once; the top ten carry approximately 3.4%. Specified time point: pre-sensitization, week 0. Specified treatment: therapeutic diphenylcyclopropenone sensitization with weekly scalp DPC. The starting material was whole blood, obtained in connection with sensitization to the hapten diphenylcyclopropenone (DPC). These receptor sequences come from an older woman with alopecia areata. Some clones in this sample may be carry-over from other donors' samples.

A note on this clonotype: Possible read error: a much larger clone is one base away. This chain uses TRBV13 with TRBJ1-2; D unclear. Trimming took off 5 bases at V and 0 bases at J, with 7 bases between the two ends. CDR3 length: 13 residues. CDR1 and CDR2 (germline): PRHDT, FYEKMQ (reference sequence). Written as DNA, the CDR3 is TGTGCCAGCAGCATGAGGGCTAACTATGGCTACACCTTC. It encodes CASSMRANYGYTF. The full variable domain, rest sourced from reference TRBV13 and TRBJ1-2, is AAGVIQSPRHLIKEKRETATLKCYPIPRHDTVYWYQQGPGQDPQFLISFYEKMQSDKGSIPDRFSAQQFSDYHSELNMSSLELGDSALYFCASSMRANYGYTFGSGTRLTVV.

This clonotype was picked up many times. The chain recombines TRBV11-2 with TRBJ1-1, with D tentatively TRBD1 (5 bases). V lost 8 bases and J 4 bases, leaving 14 bases between the germline ends. The CDR3 runs to 13 residues. Germline V lookup: CDR1 SGHAT, CDR2 FQNNGV. The CDR3 region is CASRRQGSTEAFF. CDR3 bases: TGTGCCAGCCGTAGGCAGGGTTCCACTGAAGCTTTCTTT.

This clonotype has only a few counts. CDR3 residues: CASMRGEDSSEQYF. The CDR3, as DNA: TGTGCCAGCATGAGAGGGGAGGACAGCAGCGAGCAGTACTTC. The chain uses TRBV6-6 and TRBJ2-7; D possibly uses TRBD1 or TRBD2 (6 bases each). This CDR3 spans 14 amino acids. Germline-derived CDR1 and CDR2 are MNHNY and SVGAGI (reference sequence). The V end lost 7 bases, the J end lost 6 bases, and 19 bases lay between the germline ends.

In this sample, this clonotype turned up many times. The chain recombines TRBV24-1 with TRBJ2-2, with D hard to call. In germline, CDR1 is KGHDR, CDR2 SFDVKD. CDR3 length: 15 amino acids. V was pared by 3 bases and J by 1 base, with 8 bases between. Here the CDR3 DNA reads TGTGCCACCAGTGATAGTGGGCAGAACACCGGGGAGCTGTTTTTT. It specifies CATSDSGQNTGELFF.

This clonotype showed up many times. The V and J genes are TRBV2 and TRBJ2-2; either TRBD1 or TRBD2 may supply D (6 bases each). Germline V lookup: CDR1 SNHLY, CDR2 FYNNEI. The CDR3 sequence is 14 residues long. Between the trimmed V and J ends, which lost 6 bases and 4 bases, there was a span of 12 bases. This CDR3 reads CASRAGGGTGELFF. CDR3 nucleotide sequence: TGTGCCAGCAGGGCCGGAGGGGGCACCGGGGAGCTGTTTTTT. Based on the CDR3 plus reference TRBV2 and TRBJ2-2, the full variable domain is EPEVTQTPSHQVTQMGQEVILRCVPISNHLYFYWYRQILGQKVEFLVSFYNNEISEKSEIFDDQFSVERPDGSNFTLKIRSTKLEDSAMYFCASRAGGGTGELFFGEGSRLTVL.

This clonotype was recorded once. This chain uses TRBV4-3 with TRBJ2-7; TRBD1 matches 7 bases. Per the germline V gene, CDR1 is LGHNA and CDR2 is YSLEER. The CDR3 sequence is 15 residues long. With 3 bases clipped from V and 6 bases from J, the junction kept 11 bases outside the gene matches. CDR3 sequence reads: CASSHSFGQASEQYF. The CDR3 bases are TGCGCCAGCAGCCACTCATTCGGACAGGCAAGCGAGCAGTACTTC.

This clonotype was picked up a small number of times. V and J are TRBV28 and TRBJ2-3; 8 bases are shared with TRBD2. CDR3 size: 15 residues. With 3 bases clipped from V and 4 bases from J, the junction kept 6 bases outside the gene matches. From germline, CDR1 is MDHEN and CDR2 SYDVKM. The CDR3 sequence is CASSLAGGRADTQYF. Here the CDR3 DNA reads TGTGCCAGCAGTTTGGCGGGGGGCCGGGCAGATACGCAGTATTTT.

This clonotype was recorded many times. This chain uses TRBV30 with TRBJ1-5; a weak D match, TRBD1 (5 bases). The ends were cut back, 0 bases at V and 2 bases at J, with 8 bases in the middle. The CDR3 runs to 14 residues. From germline, CDR1 is GTSNPN and CDR2 SVGIG (reference sequence). CDR3 loop: CAWSVGARNQPQHF. The CDR3 DNA sequence: TGTGCCTGGAGTGTAGGGGCACGCAATCAGCCCCAGCATTTT.

This clonotype showed up just a few times. The chain combines TRBV15 with TRBJ1-1; D is ambiguous. Germline CDR1 reads LNHNV; CDR2 reads YYDKDF (reference sequence). V was pared by 5 bases and J by 6 bases, with 13 bases between. The CDR3 spans 13 residues. The chain's CDR3 is CATSLRSSSEAFF. CDR3 sequence (DNA): TGTGCCACCAGCCTCCGATCTTCCTCTGAAGCTTTCTTT.

Only a few counts were recorded for this clonotype. The V gene is TRBV4-1, the J gene TRBJ1-6, with a possible D match to TRBD1 (5 bases). With 1 base removed from V and 9 bases from J, the gap between germline ends came to 10 bases. Per the germline V gene, CDR1 is MGHRA and CDR2 is YSYEKL. The CDR3 is 14 residues long. The CDR3 DNA reads as TGCGCCAGCAGCCAAGTCCCGGGGGTTTCACCCCTCCACTTT. Protein: CASSQVPGVSPLHF.

The chain carries TRBV6-2 or TRBV6-3 and TRBJ2-2; D is possibly TRBD2 (6 bases). From germline, CDR1 is MNHEY and CDR2 SVGEGT. The CDR3 sequence is 16 residues long. Trimming took 6 bases from V and 6 from J, leaving 20 bases between them. CDR3 in DNA: TGTGCCAGCAGCTACACACCAGGGAGGTTCGCCGGGGAGCTGTTTTTT. Its translation: CASSYTPGRFAGELFF.

In its sample, this clonotype was seen many times. V gene TRBV11-1 combines with J gene TRBJ2-6; D uncertain. The CDR3 spans 13 residues. Trimming took off 2 bases at V and 1 base at J, with 0 bases between the two ends. CDR1 SGHAT and CDR2 FQDESV come from the germline V gene (reference sequence). The CDR3 sequence is CASSLSGANVLTF. As DNA, the CDR3 is TGTGCCAGCAGCTTATCTGGGGCCAACGTCCTGACTTTC.

This clonotype was seen ten or more times. This chain connects TRBV7-9 to TRBJ2-7; D unresolved. V was cut by 4 bases and J by 6 bases, with 13 bases left in between. The CDR3 runs 13 residues. Germline V CDR1 and CDR2: SEHNR, FQNEAQ (reference sequence). CDR3 sequence reads: CASSSYDFGEQYF. The CDR3 DNA reads as TGTGCCAGCAGCTCCTACGACTTCGGCGAGCAGTACTTC.

This clonotype was counted many times. J is TRBJ2-7 and V is TRBV7-2; D unresolved. Deletions cut 5 bases from V and 4 bases from J, with 15 bases between. The CDR3 extends over 14 amino acids. Germline assignment: CDR1 SGHTA and CDR2 FQGNSA. CDR3 in DNA: TGTGCCAGCAGCCGGGCATCCACAGAATACGAGCAGTACTTC. This translates into CASSRASTEYEQYF.

This clonotype was counted only a few times. The V call is TRBV5-1, the J call TRBJ2-3, with a weak D call TRBD2 (5 bases). This CDR3 has 16 amino acids. Trimming shortened V by 4 bases and J by 4 bases, and 19 bases separated the two germline ends. The germline CDR1 and CDR2 sequences are SGHRS and YFSETQ. CDR3 nucleotide sequence: TGCGCCAGCAGCGGCCGGGTTAGCGAGAGTTCAGATACGCAGTATTTT. This translates into CASSGRVSESSDTQYF.

On this clonotype itself: A much larger clone sits a single nucleotide away, making a read error possible. The chain recombines TRBV7-9 with TRBJ2-3; D is ambiguous. V lost 5 bases to trimming and J lost 2 bases, with 2 bases between them. This CDR3 has 11 residues. From germline, CDR1 is SEHNR and CDR2 FQNEAQ (reference sequence). As DNA, the CDR3 is TGTGCCAGCAGCCACACAGATACGCAGTATTTT. It encodes CASSHTDTQYF.

This clonotype has ten or more counts. This rearrangement joins TRBV5-1 to TRBJ1-1; TRBD1 matches 8 bases. CDR3 length equals 14 residues. Germline trimming cut 3 bases from V and 6 bases from J; bases unmatched to any gene: 7. Germline CDR1 SGHRS, CDR2 YFSETQ. As DNA, the CDR3 is TGCGCCAGCAGCTCAAGACCAGGGGGCCCTGAAGCTTTCTTT. It specifies CASSSRPGGPEAFF.

The V and J genes are TRBV10-2 and TRBJ1-4; no clear D. V lost 6 bases and J lost 3, with 11 bases in between. The CDR3 loop spans 14 amino acids. In germline, CDR1 is WSHSY, CDR2 SAAADI. CDR3 in DNA: TGCGCCAGCAGAGGGTTCACAGCTAATGAAAAACTGTTTTTT. Translated: CASRGFTANEKLFF.

Many counts were recorded for this clonotype. The CDR3 coding sequence is TGTGCCAGCAGTGAAAAGGATCGCTATGGCTACACCTTC. As protein: CASSEKDRYGYTF. This chain links TRBV6-1 with TRBJ1-2; D is ambiguous. In germline, CDR1 is MNHNS, CDR2 SASEGT. This CDR3 has 13 amino acids. V lost 2 bases and J 4 bases, leaving 8 bases between the germline ends.

This clonotype came up a few times. The chain couples TRBV7-2 to TRBJ1-5, with a possible D match to TRBD1 (6 bases). V lost 4 bases and J lost 7, with 14 bases in between. Germline-derived CDR1 and CDR2 are SGHTA and FQGNSA. The CDR3 totals 14 residues. CDR3 sequence: CASSSGGPGQPQHF. Here the CDR3 DNA reads TGTGCCAGCAGCTCGGGGGGGCCGGGACAGCCCCAGCATTTT.

This clonotype appeared a few times. The chain carries TRBV20-1 and TRBJ2-2; maybe TRBD2 (7 bases). Germline CDR1 and CDR2: DFQATT and SNEGSKA (reference sequence). This CDR3 is built from 15 residues. V was shortened by 5 bases and J by 2 bases, with 15 bases between the two germline ends. This CDR3 reads CSAPIAGANTGELFF. The CDR3 DNA follows: TGCAGTGCTCCCATTGCGGGGGCCAACACCGGGGAGCTGTTTTTT.

Only a few counts were recorded for this clonotype. The genes are TRBV12-3 or TRBV12-4 and TRBJ2-2, with D possibly matching TRBD2 (7 bases). V lost 0 bases and J 7 bases, leaving 12 bases between the germline ends. The CDR3 runs to 15 residues. The DNA for the CDR3 is TGTGCCAGCAGTTTAGCGGGGGGGCCTATCGGGGAGCTGTTTTTT. Its translation is CASSLAGGPIGELFF.